This entry concerns a single T cell receptor beta chain. Its target antigen remains unknown. The sample holds no much larger clone one base away, and base qualities are not on file. V and J are trimmed by 6 bases and 7 bases, and the gene matches miss 9 bases of the junction. Spanning cysteine to phenylalanine, the CDR3 consists of 15 amino acids. Kept here is only the CDR3 DNA, which spans 45 bases and is read in frame from base 1. For CDR1 and CDR2, the germline V gene lists MGHDK and SYGVNS. The library came from 5' RACE. Sequenced using an Illumina HiSeq 2000. A universal primer binding site was introduced by template switching, and a unique molecular identifier was present in the final cDNA, enabling accurate counting of TCR cDNA molecules. Specific primers in the conserved constant-segment region were used to synthesize first-strand cDNA for TCR alpha and beta chains. To control for contamination, every cDNA library carried two barcodes: a SMART-Mk sample barcode plus Illumina barcodes. Two successive PCR steps introduced TruSeq adapter sequences along with Illumina sample barcodes. TCR alpha and beta cDNA libraries were sequenced on the Illumina HiSeq platform with custom primers. Under the source paper's analysis protocol: Raw reads were processed with MiGEC to extract unique molecular identifiers, and MiXCR was used to determine CDR3 positions. Recombination models were inferred per individual with the repgenHMM and IGoR tools using an EM algorithm. Shared clonotype analysis was performed with the tcR package in R, normalizing sharing by the product of cloneset sizes. To study raw recombination without the effects of thymic and clonal selection, out-of-frame nonproductive sequences were analyzed. TCRdb handled the public reads itself, with Q25 trimming in fastp and clone calling in MiXCR, and kept productive beta chains. For every CDR3 protein sequence, its rows merge into one entry that carries the most common genes and DNA. The V and J calls and clone size come from TCRdb's table, not from the authors' own analysis. Recorded for this sample are 250,000 or so distinct CDR3 sequences; around 7.6% of them occurred a single time. Roughly 5.4% of the sample comes from the top ten.

This specimen belongs to a study of identical twins (dated by TCRdb to 2016 to 2017). Study-wide context: To test whether fetal clonotypes persist, the study used deep sequencing on TCR alpha and beta repertoires from monozygotic twins, unrelated adults of various ages, and cord blood. Replicate twin experiments were performed at different times using different library preparation protocols to rule out contamination. Points the paper makes about the study in general: Recombination models systematically underestimated out-of-frame TCR alpha sharing in monozygotic twins but agreed with sharing between unrelated individuals. The excess sharing between twins in beta out-of-frame sequences was weaker because fewer shared sequences reduced the signal-to-noise ratio. Compared with coincidental sharing between unrelated individuals, out-of-frame TCR alpha sequences shared between twins had an excess of sequences with low generation probability. Zero-insertion analyses could be partly confounded by invariant T cells such as MAIT and iNKT, though diverse VJ usage argued against such confounding for most clonotypes. Abundant cord blood beta clonotypes had fewer insertions, young adult naive repertoires showed a similar but weaker trend, and memory repertoires showed no such trend. Because the same donors could not be followed over many years, conclusions were based on cross-sectional statistical analysis.

Only healthy Caucasian donors were included. The twin cohort consisted of three pairs of female monozygotic twins, all aged roughly 18 to 30 years. Positive isolation kits from Invitrogen were used to isolate the CD4+ and CD8+ T cell populations. A further study also used this sample, focusing on yellow fever vaccine responses in identical twins. The second study also describes: According to the authors, in identical twins the way T cells responded to vaccination appeared partly convergent and partly personalized. In identical twins, the study followed T cell clones that responded to the vaccine with precision.

Material: CD8+ T cells sorted from blood. This receptor chain uses TRBV25-1 and TRBJ2-1; 10 of the junction bases match TRBD2. The sequence derives from a woman between 18 and 30 years old in good health. The CDR3 region: CASRSSGGPINEQFF. The DNA reads as follows: TGTGCCAGCAGATCTAGCGGGGGCCCTATTAATGAGCAGTTCTTC.